This TCR beta chain was retrieved from a study of sequential checkpoint blockade in melanoma. The treatment here: randomized to nivolumab then ipilimumab (arm A) or the reverse (arm B). The CDR3 loop spans 16 amino acids. V was pared by 2 bases and J by 1 base, with 12 bases between. CDR1 is SGHAT and CDR2 is FQNNGV in the germline V gene. Some clones are missing from TCRdb's copy, which holds only in-frame ones; the method was immunoSEQ multiplex PCR. The sample includes 30,000 to 40,000 clones, about nine tenths of them seen just once. The chain links TRBV11-2 to TRBJ1-3; D is unresolved. This specimen consisted of CD8+ T cells sorted from blood (inferred from file names), obtained from a patient given nivolumab and ipilimumab in sequence. The receptor was isolated from a human donor with melanoma. The CDR3 spells CASSLFLRASGNTIYF. The DNA of the CDR3 is TGTGCCAGCAGCTTATTTTTGAGGGCTTCTGGAAACACCATATATTTT. Supplemented by reference TRBV11-2 and TRBJ1-3, the full variable domain reads EAGVAQSPRYKIIEKRQSVAFWCNPISGHATLYWYQQILGQGPKLLIQFQNNGVVDDSQLPKDRFSAERLKGVDSTLKIQPAKLEDSAVYLCASSLFLRASGNTIYFGEGSWLTVV.